This T cell receptor beta chain was profiled in a study of cytomegalovirus exposure and HLA in healthy donors. Points from the study as a whole: With later analysis, a missense DCLRE1C variant became linked to TCR beta V- and J-gene trimming. Cytomegalovirus-associated status was assigned to approximately 160 TCR beta chains.

In germline, CDR1 is MDHEN, CDR2 SYDVKM. The V end was cut by 3 bases, the J end by 1 base, with 15 bases between. The CDR3 runs 17 residues. Of note for this clone: Antigen: not known.

Primers for the PCR totalled 60 Vbeta and 13 Jbeta. Assay: immunoSEQ multiplex PCR; the TCRdb copy retains only in-frame clones and omits some. The profile shows some 180,000 clones, 82% of them singletons. The TCR comes from a man between 35 and 55 years old in good health and CMV-seronegative. The chain couples TRBV28 to TRBJ2-2; D perhaps matches TRBD1 (5 bases). Sequencing was carried out using PBMCs. Written as DNA, the CDR3 is TGTGCCAGCAGTTTTATCGCAGGGTTAAAGAACACCGGGGAGCTGTTTTTT. It translates to CASSFIAGLKNTGELFF. Full variable domain (rest looked up from reference TRBV28 and TRBJ2-2): DVKVTQSSRYLVKRTGEKVFLECVQDMDHENMFWYRQDPGLGLRLIYFSYDVKMKEKGDIPEGYSVSREKKERFSLILESASTNQTSMYLCASSFIAGLKNTGELFFGEGSRLTVL.